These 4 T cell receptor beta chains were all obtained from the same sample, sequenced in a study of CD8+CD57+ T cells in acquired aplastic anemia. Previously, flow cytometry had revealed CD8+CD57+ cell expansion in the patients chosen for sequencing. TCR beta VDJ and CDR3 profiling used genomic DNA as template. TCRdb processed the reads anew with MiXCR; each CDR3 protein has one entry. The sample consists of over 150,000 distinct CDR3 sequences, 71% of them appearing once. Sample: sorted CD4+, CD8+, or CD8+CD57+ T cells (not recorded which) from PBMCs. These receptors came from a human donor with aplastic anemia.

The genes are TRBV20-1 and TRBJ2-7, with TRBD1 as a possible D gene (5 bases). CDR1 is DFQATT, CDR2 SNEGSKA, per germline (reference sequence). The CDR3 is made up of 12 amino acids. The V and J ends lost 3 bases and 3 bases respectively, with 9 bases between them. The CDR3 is CSASRQGYEQYF. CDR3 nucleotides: TGCAGTGCTAGTCGGCAGGGCTACGAGCAGTACTTC.

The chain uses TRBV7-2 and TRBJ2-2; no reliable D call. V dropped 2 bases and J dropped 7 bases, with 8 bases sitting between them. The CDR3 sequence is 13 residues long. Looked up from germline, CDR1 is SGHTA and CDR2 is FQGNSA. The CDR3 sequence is CASSLRTHGELFF. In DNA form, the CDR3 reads TGTGCCAGCAGCTTACGCACGCACGGGGAGCTGTTTTTT.

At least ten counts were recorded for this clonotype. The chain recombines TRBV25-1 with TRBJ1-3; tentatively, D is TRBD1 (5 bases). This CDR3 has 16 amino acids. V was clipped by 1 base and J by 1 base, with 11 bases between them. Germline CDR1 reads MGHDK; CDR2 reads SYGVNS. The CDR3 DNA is TGTGCCAGCAGTGAATCAGGGAGGAAATCTGGAAACACCATATATTTT. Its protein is CASSESGRKSGNTIYF.

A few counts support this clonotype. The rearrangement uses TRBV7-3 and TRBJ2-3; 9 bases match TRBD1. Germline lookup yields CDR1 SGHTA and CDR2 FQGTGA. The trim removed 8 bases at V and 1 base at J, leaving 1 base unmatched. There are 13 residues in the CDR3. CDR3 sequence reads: CASGDRGTDTQYF. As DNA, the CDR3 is TGTGCCAGCGGGGACAGGGGCACAGATACGCAGTATTTT. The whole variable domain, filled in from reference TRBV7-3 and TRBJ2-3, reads GAGVSQTPSNKVTEKGKYVELRCDPISGHTALYWYRQSLGQGPEFLIYFQGTGAADDSGLPNDRFFAVRPEGSVSTLKIQRTERGDSAVYLCASGDRGTDTQYFGPGTRLTVL.